This TCR beta chain is from a study of shared clonotypes between healthy human individuals. The overall study: The study drew on a couple of women and three men aged 18 to 49 as donors. Regarding the study as a whole: Tissues were not sampled, only blood, and their repertoires likely differ.

All of the donors resided in Nashville, Tennessee, and each was a Caucasian adult. Points on this clone: What it binds is unknown.

Some clones are missing from TCRdb's copy, which holds only in-frame ones; the method was immunoSEQ multiplex PCR. The table has about 490,000 clones, roughly 80% seen once; the top ten hold more than 9.5%. This CDR3 is 14 amino acids long. The V end was cut by 6 bases, the J end by 4 bases, with 15 bases between. From germline, CDR1 is MNHEY and CDR2 SVGAGI. The sequenced sample consisted of PBMCs. The TCR was taken from a woman between 40 and 55 years old in good health. Some clones in this sample may be carry-over from other donors' samples. This sequence joins TRBV6-5 and TRBJ2-5; a possible D gene is TRBD2 (5 bases). The CDR3 region has the DNA TGTGCCAGCAGCCAGAGGGTCGATGGAGAGACCCAGTACTTC. Translating gives CASSQRVDGETQYF.